Listed here are 21 T cell receptor beta chains from one sample, sequenced in a study of T cell clonality in common variable immunodeficiency. The protocol was immunoSEQ multiplex PCR, while the TCRdb copy is restricted to in-frame clones and leaves out a portion. The table records around 19,000 clones without singletons, the ten largest covering about 6.3%. Their recognized antigens are unknown. Study observations and caveats: Fewer deletions and N-nucleotide insertions were reportedly seen in common variable immunodeficiency TCR beta sequences.

Material: peripheral blood mononuclear cells. Source of these receptors: a human donor with common variable immunodeficiency.

This clone occurred a few times. The read terminates 3 residues ahead of where the CDR3 ends, so the germline J gene completes it. The chain is built from TRBV19 and TRBJ1-1; 10 bases fit TRBD1. V dropped 3 bases and J dropped 5; count of bases not matched to a gene: 6. CDR1 is LNHDA, CDR2 SQIVND, per germline (reference sequence). This CDR3 is built from 15 residues. The CDR3 sequence is CASSIHRDRGTEAFF. The CDR3 bases that were read are TGTGCCAGTAGTATCCACCGGGACAGGGGAACTGAA.

Concerning this clone: The missing CDR3 end, 3 residues past where the read stops, is filled in from the germline J gene. V gene TRBV7-2 combines with J gene TRBJ2-5, with D maybe TRBD2 (5 bases). Trimming stripped 5 bases from V and 4 bases from J, with 14 bases between. Per the germline V gene, CDR1 is SGHTA and CDR2 is FQGNSA. CDR3 length: 14 amino acids. CDR3 residues: CASSPYLARETQYF. CDR3 DNA (partial): TGTGCCAGCAGCCCATATCTAGCCCGAGAGACC.

Concerning this clone: The CDR3 end falls 3 residues outside the read, so it is completed with the germline J gene. The V and J genes are TRBV18 and TRBJ2-7; 9 nucleotides match TRBD2. Germline loops: CDR1 KGHSH, CDR2 LQKENI. This CDR3 is built from 15 residues. V gave up 3 bases and J gave up 4 bases; unmatched junction bases: 7. The CDR3 protein is CASSPSAGGQYEQYF. CDR3 DNA, as far as it was read: TGTGCCAGCTCACCTTCCGCGGGAGGGCAATACGAG.

This clone was found a few times. The read ends 3 residues early relative to the CDR3; the germline J gene fills the gap. The chain combines TRBV6-2 or TRBV6-3 with TRBJ1-6; unclear D gene. Trimming stripped 2 bases from V and 5 bases from J, with 7 bases between. This CDR3 spans 14 amino acids. Per germline, CDR1 MNHEY and CDR2 SVGEGT. The covered CDR3 bases are TGTGCCAGCAGTTACAGGGTTGATAATTCACCC. This sequence encodes CASSYRVDNSP. The entire CDR3 protein reads CASSYRVDNSPLHF.

This clone was detected only a few times. The CDR3 end is not reached by the read, which stops 3 residues before it; the germline J gene fills it in. The chain combines TRBV7-2 with TRBJ1-2; 10 bases align to TRBD1. The CDR3 runs 15 residues. The germline V gene has CDR1 SGHTA and CDR2 FQGNSA. The V and J ends lost 6 bases and 4 bases, in that order; junction bases with no gene match: 8. CDR3 protein: CASRRPGQGSYGYTF. Partial CDR3 DNA: TGTGCCAGCAGGAGACCGGGACAGGGGAGCTATGGC.

In its sample, this clone was seen many times. The CDR3 end lies 3 residues beyond the end of the read and is filled in from the germline J gene. This chain joins TRBV4-1 and TRBJ2-7; weak D call: TRBD2 (5 bases). The CDR3 has 16 residues. V lost 0 bases and J 1 base, leaving 13 bases between the germline ends. Germline V CDR1 and CDR2: MGHRA, YSYEKL. CDR3 in amino acids: CASSQEAGARSYEQYF. Partial CDR3 DNA: TGCGCCAGCAGCCAAGAGGCGGGTGCCCGGTCCTACGAG.

This clone has a count of ten or more. The read stops 3 residues short of the end of the CDR3; the missing end is completed from the germline J gene. This chain joins TRBV30 and TRBJ2-7; D is uncertain. Germline CDR1 reads GTSNPN; CDR2 reads SVGIG (reference sequence). The CDR3 is 11 amino acids. V lost 4 bases to trimming and J lost 2 bases, with 6 bases between them. The sequenced CDR3 bases are TGTGCCTGGAAGGGCCCCTACGAG. Residues: CAWKGPYE. The CDR3 in full is CAWKGPYEQYF.

The sample holds a few counts of this clone. The part of the CDR3 DNA that was read is TGTGCCAGCAGTGTGGGGAACAGGGTGAAG. It codes for CASSVGNRVK. The whole CDR3 protein is CASSVGNRVKAFF. The chain combines TRBV2 with TRBJ1-1; TRBD1 is a possible D gene (6 bases). The sequence runs out 3 residues before the end of the CDR3; the remainder is reconstructed from the germline J gene. Germline-derived CDR1 and CDR2 are SNHLY and FYNNEI. This CDR3 is 13 amino acids long.

This clone has a count of ten or more. The read halts 3 residues ahead of the CDR3 end, with the missing end drawn from the germline J gene. The rearrangement joins TRBV4-1 to TRBJ1-5; TRBD1 aligns across 9 bases. The germline CDR1 and CDR2 sequences are MGHRA and YSYEKL. The length of the CDR3 is 17 residues. J gave up 6 bases and V 4 bases, and 13 bases lay outside the gene matches. The CDR3 DNA, read in part, is TGCGCCAGCAGCCGAATACAGGGACAGGGCGTCGGTCAGCCC. Translating gives CASSRIQGQGVGQP. The full-length CDR3 reads as CASSRIQGQGVGQPQHF.

The sample holds many counts of this clone. The read stops 3 residues short of the end of the CDR3; the missing end is completed from the germline J gene. This chain connects TRBV19 to TRBJ2-7; the match to TRBD1 covers 9 bases. CDR1 is LNHDA and CDR2 is SQIVND in the germline V gene (reference sequence). J lost 3 bases, V lost 5 bases, and 5 bases had no gene match. The CDR3 is 14 residues long. The sequenced part of the CDR3 DNA is TGTGCCAGTAGTGCCGCGACAGGGGGCTACGAG. It yields the protein CASSAATGGYE. The whole CDR3 region reads CASSAATGGYEQYF.

This clone was picked up many times. The read stops 3 residues short of the end of the CDR3; the missing end is completed from the germline J gene. V and J are TRBV20-1 and TRBJ2-1; TRBD2 agrees at 11 bases. Germline V gives CDR1 DFQATT, CDR2 SNEGSKA (reference sequence). The trim removed 4 bases at V and 9 bases at J, leaving 11 bases unmatched. This CDR3 is 15 amino acids long. Partial CDR3 DNA: TGCAGTGCTAATCAGGTAGCGGGAGGGCTGGGTGAG. This encodes CSANQVAGGLGE. The whole CDR3 reads CSANQVAGGLGEQFF.

This clone has ten or more counts. The CDR3 end is not reached by the read, which stops 3 residues before it; the germline J gene fills it in. The genes are TRBV7-2 and TRBJ1-1; the D gene is possibly TRBD1 (6 bases). CDR1 is SGHTA and CDR2 is FQGNSA in the germline V gene. V shed 1 base and J shed 4 bases, with 13 bases lying between them. This CDR3 has 15 residues. The CDR3 loop reads CASSLGGAGVTEAFF. CDR3 DNA (partial): TGTGCCAGCAGCTTAGGGGGCGCAGGGGTCACTGAA.

As to this clone: From the germline J gene comes the end of the CDR3, since the read stops 3 residues before it. This rearrangement joins TRBV6-2 or TRBV6-3 to TRBJ1-4, with 7 bases aligning to TRBD1. The CDR3 sequence is 13 residues long. From germline, CDR1 is MNHEY and CDR2 SVGEGT. CDR3 DNA, as far as it was read: TGTGCCAGCACCGGACAGGCCGGGGCCGGA. It translates to CASTGQAGAG. The full CDR3 protein is CASTGQAGAGLFF.

This clone was seen repeatedly, ten times or more. The CDR3 end lies 3 residues beyond the end of the read and is filled in from the germline J gene. V is TRBV7-3 and J is TRBJ2-7; 8 bases line up with TRBD2. The CDR3 has 15 amino acids. J was trimmed by 2 bases and V by 2 bases; bases with no gene match: 5. Germline lookup yields CDR1 SGHTA and CDR2 FQGTGA. Partial CDR3 DNA: TGTGCCAGCAGCTTAGCGGGAGGCACAACCTACGAG. Its protein product is CASSLAGGTTYE. The complete CDR3 sequence is CASSLAGGTTYEQYF. The full variable domain, completed using reference TRBV7-3 and TRBJ2-7, is GAGVSQTPSNKVTEKGKYVELRCDPISGHTALYWYRQSLGQGPEFLIYFQGTGAADDSGLPNDRFFAVRPEGSVSTLKIQRTERGDSAVYLCASSLAGGTTYEQYFGPGTRLTVT.

About this clone: The CDR3 end is not reached by the read, which stops 3 residues before it; the germline J gene fills it in. The chain links TRBV5-4 to TRBJ2-5; 9 positions match TRBD2. The CDR3 is 16 residues long. Germline-derived CDR1 and CDR2 are SGHNT and YYREEE (reference sequence). V shed 3 bases and J 3 bases; nucleotides not matched to a gene: 9. This chain's CDR3 is CASSSRRTSEKETQYF. The CDR3 DNA, read in part, is TGTGCCAGCAGCTCCCGAAGGACTAGCGAAAAAGAGACC.

This clone has more than one count but fewer than ten. The sequence runs out 3 residues before the end of the CDR3; the remainder is reconstructed from the germline J gene. The J gene is TRBJ1-5, the V gene TRBV5-1; no firm D call. From germline, CDR1 is SGHRS and CDR2 YFSETQ. V lost 4 bases, J lost 5 bases, and 10 bases lay in between. CDR3 size: 13 residues. The CDR3 loop is CASSPNTDQPQHF. Partial CDR3 DNA: TGCGCCAGCAGCCCGAACACAGATCAGCCC.

With regard to this clone: Coverage ceases 3 residues before the CDR3 finishes, and the germline J gene fills in the end. The V and J genes are TRBV6-2 or TRBV6-3 and TRBJ2-7; unclear D gene. The germline gives CDR1 MNHEY, CDR2 SVGEGT. V lost 0 bases to trimming and J lost 2 bases, with 8 bases between them. This CDR3 is 14 amino acids long. The CDR3 is CASSYSSGPYEQYF. The CDR3 DNA, read in part, is TGTGCCAGCAGTTACTCGAGTGGCCCCTACGAG.

In its sample, this clone was seen many times. The CDR3 end falls 3 residues outside the read, so it is completed with the germline J gene. V and J are TRBV19 and TRBJ1-5; D possibly corresponds to TRBD1 (5 bases). This CDR3 is built from 15 residues. With 4 bases removed from V and 1 base from J, the gap between germline ends came to 11 bases. The V gene's germline CDR1 is LNHDA and CDR2 SQIVND (reference sequence). The CDR3 sequence is CASSTKGQSNQPQHF. The CDR3 bases that were read are TGTGCCAGTAGTACCAAGGGGCAGAGCAATCAGCCC.

This clone was seen a few times. The read halts 3 residues ahead of the CDR3 end, with the missing end drawn from the germline J gene. The chain couples TRBV29-1 to TRBJ2-1; 11 nucleotides match TRBD2. Per the germline V gene, CDR1 is SQVTM and CDR2 is ANQGSEA. The CDR3 is 13 amino acids. The junction had 7 bases not matched to a gene; V was cut back by 6 bases and J by 9 bases. This chain's CDR3 is CSVDSGRGSEQFF. Partial CDR3 DNA: TGCAGCGTCGATAGCGGGAGGGGTAGTGAG.

This clone was found a few times. With the read ending 3 residues before the CDR3 end, the germline J gene is used to fill in that end. The chain links TRBV11-2 to TRBJ2-3; D may be TRBD2 (7 bases). The germline gives CDR1 SGHAT, CDR2 FQNNGV. The V end lost 5 bases, the J end lost 4 bases, and 10 bases lay between the germline ends. CDR3 size: 13 residues. This chain's CDR3 is CASSPGGADTQYF. The part of the CDR3 DNA that was read is TGTGCCAGCAGCCCGGGGGGCGCAGATACG.

Only a few counts were recorded for this clone. The sequence runs out 3 residues before the end of the CDR3; the remainder is reconstructed from the germline J gene. This chain connects TRBV7-6 to TRBJ1-6; 11 nucleotides line up with TRBD1. CDR1 and CDR2 from the germline V gene are SGHVS and FNYEAQ. V lost 1 base to trimming and J lost 3 bases; unmatched junction nucleotides: 2. CDR3 size: 17 residues. The CDR3 here is CASSLGGTGGYNSPLHF. CDR3 bases read: TGTGCCAGCAGCTTAGGTGGGACAGGGGGCTATAATTCACCC.